A single sample gave rise to the 27 T cell receptor beta chains below, sequenced in a study of T cells in Graves' hyperthyroidism and ophthalmopathy. What was amplified from RNA transcripts were TCR beta CDR3 regions. TCR CDR3 regions were first amplified by RT-PCR with HTBI primers. TCRdb re-analysed the multiplex PCR reads in MiXCR, keeping a single row per CDR3 protein. Of 540,000 or so distinct CDR3 sequences in the sample, roughly 50% were seen once. Sequencing was performed on peripheral blood or thyroid tissue (not recorded which). These receptors were taken from an adult woman with Graves' disease, either hyperthyroidism or ophthalmopathy (not recorded which).

Only one count was recorded for this clonotype. The chain uses TRBV7-2 and TRBJ1-1; D remains ambiguous. Looked up from germline, CDR1 is SGHTA and CDR2 is FQGNSA. The CDR3 is made up of 13 amino acids. V gave up 10 bases and J gave up 6 bases, with 18 bases separating them. The CDR3 spells CAILIQPGSEAFF. The CDR3 nucleotides read TGTGCCATCCTCATACAACCTGGTTCTGAAGCTTTCTTT.

The chain combines TRBV19 with TRBJ1-1; tentative D call: TRBD1 (6 bases). CDR1 is LNHDA, CDR2 SQIVND, per germline (reference sequence). The CDR3 is made up of 14 amino acids. Trimming pared 6 bases from V and 5 bases from J, leaving 16 bases between. CDR3: CASRTMGGQTEAFF. In nucleotides, the CDR3 is TGTGCCAGTAGGACAATGGGGGGGCAGACTGAAGCTTTCTTT.

This clonotype was seen ten or more times. The rearrangement links TRBV20-1 to TRBJ1-2; D is unclear. CDR1 is DFQATT and CDR2 is SNEGSKA in the germline V gene (reference sequence). The CDR3 runs 13 residues. V gave up 0 bases and J gave up 3 bases, with 8 bases separating them. CDR3 in DNA: TGCAGTGCTAGAGATGCTACAGACTATGGCTACACCTTC. It translates to CSARDATDYGYTF.

The V and J genes are TRBV12-3 or TRBV12-4 and TRBJ2-7, with 8 bases aligning to TRBD1. V lost 4 bases and J lost 1; bases outside the gene matches: 6. This CDR3 has 15 residues. Written as DNA, the CDR3 is TGTGCCAGCAGTTCCTCAGGGGGCGTATCCTACGAGCAGTACTTC. It is translated as CASSSSGGVSYEQYF.

This clonotype came up many times. The genes are TRBV27 and TRBJ2-5; perhaps TRBD2 as D (5 bases). V was pared by 4 bases and J by 2 bases, with 8 bases between. The CDR3 sequence is 13 residues long. Germline CDR1 reads MNHEY; CDR2 reads SMNVEV (reference sequence). DNA of the CDR3: TGTGCCAGCAGTTCCGGGATTCAAGAGACCCAGTACTTC. Translating gives CASSSGIQETQYF.

The V call is TRBV6-6, the J call TRBJ1-5, with D perhaps TRBD1 (6 bases). The CDR3 sequence is 13 residues long. Trimming shortened V by 8 bases and J by 4 bases, and 12 bases separated the two germline ends. Germline CDR1 and CDR2: MNHNY and SVGAGI (reference sequence). CDR3: CASGGTRNQPQHF. CDR3 nucleotides: TGTGCCAGCGGGGGGACAAGAAATCAGCCCCAGCATTTT.

This chain uses TRBV7-9 with TRBJ2-7; D might be TRBD1 (6 bases). The CDR3 runs to 14 residues. Germline assignment: CDR1 SEHNR and CDR2 FQNEAQ (reference sequence). Trimming stripped 2 bases from V and 3 bases from J, with 11 bases between. CDR3 DNA sequence: TGTGCCAGCAGCTTACCCGGACAGCACTACGAGCAGTACTTC. This gives the protein CASSLPGQHYEQYF. Using reference TRBV7-9 and TRBJ2-7 for the parts outside the CDR3, the full variable domain is DTGVSQNPRHKITKRGQNVTFRCDPISEHNRLYWYRQTLGQGPEFLTYFQNEAQLEKSRLLSDRFSAERPKGSFSTLEIQRTEQGDSAMYLCASSLPGQHYEQYFGPGTRLTVT.

The table lists this clonotype with many counts. The chain couples TRBV11-2 to TRBJ2-5; 7 bases are shared with TRBD2. The ends lost 2 bases at V and 1 base at J; junction bases unmatched: 10. CDR3 length: 17 residues. The germline V gene encodes CDR1 SGHAT and CDR2 FQNNGV. The CDR3 loop reads CASSLYRLAELQETQYF. The CDR3 DNA reads TGTGCCAGCAGCTTATACCGGCTAGCGGAACTCCAAGAGACCCAGTACTTC.

The chain couples TRBV20-1 to TRBJ1-3; 8 positions agree with TRBD1. Trimming cost V 0 bases and J 3 bases; bases outside gene matches: 4. The length of the CDR3 is 15 residues. The V gene's germline CDR1 is DFQATT and CDR2 SNEGSKA (reference sequence). This chain's CDR3 is CSARDRQGFGNTIYF. The CDR3, as DNA: TGCAGTGCTAGAGATAGACAGGGGTTTGGAAACACCATATATTTT.

Comments on this clonotype: A single base separates this from a much larger clone, so it may be a read error. V gene TRBV5-8 combines with J gene TRBJ2-5; 7 nucleotides align to TRBD2. The germline gives CDR1 SGHTS, CDR2 YDEGEE. The CDR3 spans 16 residues. CDR3 in amino acids: CASSAGTNPEEEIQYF. CDR3 nucleotides: TGTGCCAGCAGCGCCGGGACTAACCCGGAGGAAGAGATCCAGTACTTC.

The V gene is TRBV5-1, the J gene TRBJ2-7; TRBD2 aligns across 9 bases. Trimming cost V 5 bases and J 12 bases; bases outside gene matches: 15. CDR3 length: 14 residues. The V gene's germline CDR1 is SGHRS and CDR2 YFSETQ. CDR3 loop: CASSEIAGESHWYF. The CDR3 bases are TGCGCCAGCAGTGAAATAGCGGGAGAATCCCACTGGTACTTC.

Many counts were recorded for this clonotype. J is TRBJ1-4 and V is TRBV12-3 or TRBV12-4; 8 positions agree with TRBD1. This CDR3 is built from 13 residues. V lost 7 bases, J lost 7 bases, and 5 bases stayed unmatched. In nucleotides, the CDR3 is TGTGCCAGCAAGGGGACAGGAGGTGAAAAACTGTTTTTT. As protein: CASKGTGGEKLFF.

This clonotype was seen at least ten times. The chain combines TRBV7-3 with TRBJ2-2; TRBD1 agrees at 9 bases. The J segment lost 4 bases and the V segment lost 1 base, leaving 4 bases of the junction unmatched. Germline CDR1 SGHTA, CDR2 FQGTGA. The CDR3 has 16 amino acids. Here the CDR3 reads CASSLRQGELTGELFF. The CDR3 bases are TGTGCCAGCAGCTTAAGACAGGGGGAACTCACCGGGGAGCTGTTTTTT.

This clonotype was observed many times. The V and J genes are TRBV20-1 and TRBJ1-5, with D perhaps TRBD1 (5 bases). Looked up from germline, CDR1 is DFQATT and CDR2 is SNEGSKA (reference sequence). The CDR3 totals 13 residues. Trimming pared 2 bases from V and 7 bases from J, leaving 12 bases between. The CDR3 spells CSARQGGEQPQHF. CDR3 coding DNA: TGCAGTGCTAGACAGGGTGGGGAACAGCCCCAGCATTTT.

This clonotype appeared many times. The V gene is TRBV20-1, the J gene TRBJ2-5; D could derive from TRBD1 or TRBD2 (5 bases each). The CDR3 runs to 13 residues. Germline loops: CDR1 DFQATT, CDR2 SNEGSKA (reference sequence). V was cut by 5 bases and J by 6 bases, with 16 bases left in between. The CDR3 is CSADGTSGKTQYF. The CDR3 coding sequence is TGCAGTGCTGACGGGACCTCTGGAAAGACCCAGTACTTC.

This clonotype was observed a handful of times. The chain joins TRBV7-1 to TRBJ2-5, with unresolved D. TRBV7-1 is recorded as an ORF, its role being uncertain. Trimming shortened V by 5 bases and J by 7 bases, and 8 bases separated the two germline ends. The CDR3 loop spans 11 amino acids. CDR3 sequence reads: CASSLSRTQYF. DNA of the CDR3: TGTGCCAGCAGCCTTTCTAGGACCCAGTACTTC.

The chain uses TRBV20-1 and TRBJ2-5, with a weak D call TRBD1 (6 bases). Germline lookup yields CDR1 DFQATT and CDR2 SNEGSKA (reference sequence). V lost 7 bases and J lost 1, with 10 bases in between. The CDR3 loop spans 12 amino acids. CDR3 residues: CSGRTAQETQYF. The CDR3 nucleotides read TGCAGTGGCCGGACAGCCCAAGAGACCCAGTACTTC.

V usage is TRBV7-9 and J usage is TRBJ1-1; D not certain. Germline loops: CDR1 SEHNR, CDR2 FQNEAQ (reference sequence). The CDR3 contains 11 residues. V lost 7 bases to trimming and J lost 6 bases, with 9 bases between them. The CDR3 loop is CASNVEAEAFF. The CDR3, as DNA: TGTGCCAGCAACGTGGAGGCTGAAGCTTTCTTT.

This clonotype was seen a single time. The V and J genes are TRBV10-3 and TRBJ2-7; D gene ambiguous. V lost 9 bases and J 3 bases, leaving 6 bases between the germline ends. CDR3 length: 10 residues. In germline, CDR1 is ENHRY, CDR2 SYGVKD. CDR3 DNA: TGTGCCATTGGGAACTACGAGCAGTACTTC. Translated, it gives CAIGNYEQYF.

This clonotype has a count of ten or more. The chain joins TRBV7-9 to TRBJ2-7, with 7 bases lining up with TRBD2. This CDR3 region has 15 residues. Germline V CDR1 and CDR2: SEHNR, FQNEAQ (reference sequence). V was clipped by 4 bases and J by 6 bases; unmatched bases: 12. The CDR3 DNA reads as TGTGCCAGCAGCTCGGGACTACCTTTTGGGGTCGAGCAGTACTTC. Protein sequence: CASSSGLPFGVEQYF.

The chain combines TRBV10-3 with TRBJ1-2, with D possibly being TRBD1 (5 bases). The CDR3 runs to 13 residues. V dropped 3 bases and J dropped 4 bases, with 9 bases sitting between them. Germline CDR1 is ENHRY and CDR2 is SYGVKD. The CDR3: CAISDGTAYGYTF. The CDR3 region has the DNA TGTGCCATCAGTGATGGGACGGCCTATGGCTACACCTTC.

The CDR3 protein is CASRGTGWQETQYF. Here the CDR3 DNA reads TGTGCCAGCAGAGGGACAGGGTGGCAAGAGACCCAGTACTTC. This chain uses TRBV6-5 with TRBJ2-5, with TRBD1 identical over 9 bases. Germline CDR1 is MNHEY and CDR2 is SVGAGI. The CDR3 has 14 amino acids. Unmatched junction bases numbered 4, after V lost 6 bases and J lost 2 bases.

The chain uses TRBV20-1 and TRBJ2-2; 11 bases fit TRBD1. Germline V gives CDR1 DFQATT, CDR2 SNEGSKA (reference sequence). The CDR3 runs to 15 residues. With 0 bases clipped from V and 7 bases from J, the junction kept 4 bases outside the gene matches. This CDR3 is CSARDPGTGGGELFF. CDR3 coding DNA: TGCAGTGCTAGAGATCCGGGGACAGGGGGCGGGGAGCTGTTTTTT.

Regarding this clonotype: The germline gene is not matched at one end of the junction; a read error may be the cause. This chain links TRBV24-1 with TRBJ2-2; D uncertain. The CDR3 loop spans 12 amino acids. Germline CDR1 is KGHDR and CDR2 is SFDVKD. The CDR3 sequence is CATIRNTGELFF. The CDR3 nucleotides read TGTGCTACCATCAGGAACACCGGGGAGCTGTTTTTT.

This CDR3 is CASSPLPYEQYF. The CDR3 bases are TGTGCCAGCAGCCCTCTTCCCTACGAGCAGTACTTC. The rearrangement links TRBV10-3 to TRBJ2-7; D remains ambiguous. Germline V lookup: CDR1 ENHRY, CDR2 SYGVKD. Trimming stripped 10 bases from V and 2 bases from J, with 12 bases between. This CDR3 has 12 residues.

This clonotype has a count of ten or more. In nucleotides, the CDR3 is TGTGCCAGCAGCTTCTTAGGGGACGAAAAACTGTTTTTT. It encodes CASSFLGDEKLFF. The chain recombines TRBV7-9 with TRBJ1-4, with a tentative D call TRBD1 (5 bases). The germline V gene encodes CDR1 SEHNR and CDR2 FQNEAQ (reference sequence). V gave up 3 bases and J gave up 8 bases, with 10 bases separating them. CDR3 length equals 13 residues.

In DNA, the CDR3 is TGTGCCAGCAGCCCGCGGTTGGGGACCTATGGCTACACCTTC. Its translation is CASSPRLGTYGYTF. The chain has TRBV7-2 and TRBJ1-2; D perhaps matches TRBD1 (5 bases). The germline gives CDR1 SGHTA, CDR2 FQGNSA. The CDR3 totals 14 residues. The V end was cut by 5 bases, the J end by 4 bases, with 14 bases between.